In its sample, the clone carrying this TCR beta chain was seen many times. As yet, its antigen is unknown. Documented time point: pre-sensitization, week 0. Treatment indicated: therapeutic diphenylcyclopropenone sensitization with weekly scalp DPC. The total RNA was obtained from whole blood that was not fractionated. The CDR3 runs to 15 residues. Trimming removed 3 bases from V and 10 bases from J, with 19 bases in between. Germline V gene data show CDR1 as MNHEY and CDR2 as SVGEGT. The data were obtained in a study of human T cells and chemical hapten exposure. About the study: Upper back patch tests used 0.01% DPC, scored after 6 days.

TCRdb independently ran MiXCR on the RACE reads; one entry per CDR3 protein. The data show tens of thousands of distinct CDR3 sequences, about 12% seen once. Findings and limits, study-wide: PT1 expanded TCR counts correlated positively with patch test score. Large CDR3 similarity clusters arose significantly more often from expanded TCRs than from controls.

The chain employs TRBV6-2 or TRBV6-3 and TRBJ2-1, with D perhaps matching TRBD1 or TRBD2 (5 bases each). The source was whole blood, collected in connection with sensitization to the hapten diphenylcyclopropenone (DPC). The clonotype comes from a woman aged 40-49 years with alopecia areata. Some clones in this sample may be carry-over from other donors' samples. CDR3 sequence: CASSYQGGHWGEQFF. DNA of the CDR3: TGTGCCAGCAGTTATCAGGGCGGACATTGGGGGGAGCAGTTCTTC.